The 15 T cell receptor beta chains below come from one sample, sequenced in a study of Ad26.COV2.S vaccination and SARS-CoV-2 variants. Libraries were prepared by immunoSEQ multiplex PCR; TCRdb keeps only in-frame clonotypes and omits some of them. This sample has about 480,000 clones, with roughly 89% found just once. Specified treatment: about 20 received Ad26.COV2.S at low or high dose, single or two shots; about 5 received placebo; per-sample allocation not given. Specimen acquisition occurred on day 63 following the initial vaccine or placebo injection. The material was peripheral blood, obtained in a trial of Ad26.COV2.S vaccine versus placebo. Receptors originate from a person between 18 and 65 years old who received the Ad26.COV2.S COVID-19 vaccine or a placebo.

Comment on this clone: Just one base apart from a much larger clone, this may be a read error. The chain recombines TRBV6-5 with TRBJ2-1; no firm D call. CDR3 length: 11 amino acids. Germline V gene lookup returns CDR1 MNHEY and CDR2 SVGAGI. V lost 6 bases and J 5 bases, leaving 5 bases between the germline ends. CDR3 nucleotides: TGTGCCAGCAGCTATAACAATGAGCAGTTCTTC. Encoded protein: CASSYNNEQFF.

This chain uses TRBV6-2 or TRBV6-3 with TRBJ2-7, with D maybe TRBD2 (5 bases). Germline V gene sequence: CDR1 MNHEY, CDR2 SVGEGT. CDR3 length: 16 amino acids. V lost 2 bases, J lost 1 base, and 15 bases lay in between. The CDR3 region has the DNA TGTGCCAGCAGTTACAAATCTTCGGGGATTTCCTACGAGCAGTACTTC. Residues: CASSYKSSGISYEQYF.

The chain couples TRBV7-2 to TRBJ1-1, with D tentatively TRBD1 (5 bases). This CDR3 has 15 residues. Germline V gene lookup returns CDR1 SGHTA and CDR2 FQGNSA. V was pared by 4 bases and J by 0 bases, with 12 bases between. CDR3 nucleotide sequence: TGTGCCAGCAGCTCGGGACCCTTCTTGAACACTGAAGCTTTCTTT. Residues: CASSSGPFLNTEAFF.

V gene TRBV30 combines with J gene TRBJ1-2; D is possibly TRBD1 (5 bases). V lost 3 bases and J lost 8, with 16 bases in between. Per germline, CDR1 GTSNPN and CDR2 SVGIG (reference sequence). The CDR3 has 13 residues. The CDR3 loop is CAWRATGGGGYTF. The DNA of the CDR3 is TGTGCCTGGAGGGCTACAGGCGGTGGAGGCTACACCTTC. Filled out from reference TRBV30 and TRBJ1-2, the complete variable domain reads SQTIHQWPATLVQPVGSPLSLECTVEGTSNPNLYWYRQAAGRGLQLLFYSVGIGQISSEVPQNLSASRPQDRQFILSSKKLLLSDSGFYLCAWRATGGGGYTFGSGTRLTVV.

The chain has TRBV29-1 and TRBJ1-2, with a weak D call TRBD1 (6 bases). The CDR3 has 13 amino acids. V gave up 3 bases and J gave up 6 bases, with 14 bases separating them. Looked up from germline, CDR1 is SQVTM and CDR2 is ANQGSEA. The CDR3: CSVDRAGGHGYTF. The CDR3 nucleotides read TGCAGCGTTGACCGGGCGGGGGGCCATGGCTACACCTTC.

This rearrangement joins TRBV19 to TRBJ1-3; D perhaps matches TRBD1 (5 bases). Germline V gene lookup returns CDR1 LNHDA and CDR2 SQIVND (reference sequence). There are 13 residues in the CDR3. Deletions cut 9 bases from V and 2 bases from J, with 11 bases between. CDR3 sequence (DNA): TGTGCCAGCGGCCGGGGGGCTGGAAACACCATATATTTT. Protein product: CASGRGAGNTIYF. Filled out from reference TRBV19 and TRBJ1-3, the complete variable domain reads DGGITQSPKYLFRKEGQNVTLSCEQNLNHDAMYWYRQDPGQGLRLIYYSQIVNDFQKGDIAEGYSVSREKKESFPLTVTSAQKNPTAFYLCASGRGAGNTIYFGEGSWLTVV.

J is TRBJ1-2 and V is TRBV29-1; possibly TRBD1 for D (5 bases). The CDR3 consists of 11 residues. Germline V CDR1 and CDR2: SQVTM, ANQGSEA. Deletions cut 6 bases from V and 1 base from J, with 6 bases between. The CDR3 sequence is CSVGGNYGYTF. The CDR3 DNA reads as TGCAGCGTCGGGGGTAACTATGGCTACACCTTC.

The chain employs TRBV28 and TRBJ2-3, with a tentative D call TRBD2 (5 bases). Germline assignment: CDR1 MDHEN and CDR2 SYDVKM. The CDR3 runs to 15 residues. The V gene lost 6 bases and the J gene lost 5 bases, with 18 bases spanning the gap. CDR3 sequence reads: CASSLSRAEQDTQYF. In nucleotides, the CDR3 is TGTGCCAGCAGCCTTTCGCGGGCCGAACAAGATACGCAGTATTTT.

J is TRBJ1-1 and V is TRBV7-9; no firm D call. The CDR3 extends over 14 amino acids. Trimming took 0 bases from V and 1 from J, leaving 6 bases between them. Germline CDR1 SEHNR, CDR2 FQNEAQ (reference sequence). CDR3 sequence: CASSLAEPNTEAFF. The CDR3 region has the DNA TGTGCCAGCAGCTTAGCAGAACCGAACACTGAAGCTTTCTTT.

This chain uses TRBV28 with TRBJ2-3, with D maybe TRBD2 (7 bases). Deletions cut 8 bases from V and 9 bases from J, with 15 bases between. CDR1 is MDHEN and CDR2 is SYDVKM in the germline V gene. This CDR3 spans 12 amino acids. CDR3 in amino acids: CASAPGGRTQYF. The CDR3 nucleotides read TGTGCCAGCGCGCCGGGGGGCCGAACGCAGTATTTT.

CDR3 nucleotide sequence: TGTGCCAGTAGTATCGTGGACGGGGGGTACGAGCAGTACTTC. Its protein is CASSIVDGGYEQYF. The J gene is TRBJ2-7, the V gene TRBV19; 7 positions match TRBD2. Germline V gene data show CDR1 as LNHDA and CDR2 as SQIVND (reference sequence). The CDR3 spans 14 residues. Trimming removed 3 bases from V and 4 bases from J; junction bases left unmatched: 6. The complete variable domain, with remaining parts taken from reference TRBV19 and TRBJ2-7, reads DGGITQSPKYLFRKEGQNVTLSCEQNLNHDAMYWYRQDPGQGLRLIYYSQIVNDFQKGDIAEGYSVSREKKESFPLTVTSAQKNPTAFYLCASSIVDGGYEQYFGPGTRLTVT.

The chain combines TRBV27 with TRBJ2-7, with D possibly being TRBD2 (5 bases). CDR1 MNHEY and CDR2 SMNVEV come from the germline V gene (reference sequence). Trimming shortened V by 6 bases and J by 2 bases, and 14 bases separated the two germline ends. This CDR3 contains 14 residues. CDR3 nucleotides: TGTGCCAGCAGCTTGAGGGAGAAAACCTACGAGCAGTACTTC. Residues: CASSLREKTYEQYF.

The CDR3: CATSDWASAKETQYF. In DNA form, the CDR3 reads TGTGCCACCAGTGATTGGGCTAGCGCGAAAGAGACCCAGTACTTC. This chain uses TRBV24-1 with TRBJ2-5; tentatively, D is TRBD2 (6 bases). V lost 2 bases and J lost 3, with 12 bases in between. CDR1 KGHDR and CDR2 SFDVKD come from the germline V gene. There are 15 residues in the CDR3.

The J gene is TRBJ1-5, the V gene TRBV6-6; 8 bases match TRBD1. The CDR3 covers 13 residues. Germline V gives CDR1 MNHNY, CDR2 SVGAGI (reference sequence). J was trimmed by 7 bases and V by 2 bases; bases with no gene match: 1. This CDR3 reads CASSYAGGQPQHF. DNA of the CDR3: TGTGCCAGCAGTTACGCAGGGGGCCAGCCCCAGCATTTT.

This clone showed up just once. CDR3 region: CASSPVGGQGTEAFF. In DNA form, the CDR3 reads TGTGCCAGCAGCCCAGTCGGGGGGCAGGGCACTGAAGCTTTCTTT. This chain uses TRBV4-2 with TRBJ1-1, with D perhaps matching TRBD1 (6 bases). Germline CDR1 LGHNA, CDR2 YNFKEQ. Trimming shortened V by 4 bases and J by 4 bases, and 16 bases separated the two germline ends. The CDR3 is 15 residues long.